This TCR beta chain was captured in a study of long-term antiretroviral therapy in people with HIV. Points from the study as a whole: The study collected blood between the mid-2000s and the late 2010s, possibly under older ART regimens.

Remarks on this clone: Its target is not known.

Survey-level resolution applied to immunoSEQ assay v3.0. A target of about 35,000-50,000 T-cell genomes per sample was set for sequencing. Sequencing used immunoSEQ multiplex PCR; TCRdb keeps in-frame clones, though not all of them. The sample lists more than 10,000 clones, about 88% occurring once. The samples comprised roughly 0.9-11 million cryopreserved PBMC ahead of DNA extraction. V lost 2 bases, J lost 15 bases, and 8 bases lay in between. CDR1 is WSHSY, CDR2 SAAADI, per germline. The CDR3 extends over 10 amino acids. The starting material was unsorted PBMCs, obtained 2.1 years after starting antiretroviral therapy. J is TRBJ2-1 and V is TRBV10-2, with no clear D. The origin of this receptor is a woman aged 40 to 50 with HIV. The CDR3 here is CASSERVAFF. CDR3 coding DNA: TGCGCCAGCAGTGAGCGAGTAGCGTTCTTC.